This entry lists 27 T cell receptor beta chains sequenced from one sample in a study of cytomegalovirus exposure and HLA in healthy donors. The PCR ran on 60 Vbeta and 13 Jbeta primers. Sequencing used immunoSEQ multiplex PCR; TCRdb keeps in-frame clones, though not all of them. This sample carries about 170,000 clones, around 72% of them seen once, and the ten largest clones take about 7%. Source material: PBMCs. The source of these receptors is a man in his forties in good health and CMV-seropositive.

This chain links TRBV6-5 with TRBJ1-1; D gene unclear. V was pared by 8 bases and J by 4 bases, with 14 bases between. CDR3 size: 13 residues. Germline lookup yields CDR1 MNHEY and CDR2 SVGAGI. The CDR3 region has the DNA TGTGCCAGCTCGCGGGATTGGGGCACTGAAGCTTTCTTT. This sequence encodes CASSRDWGTEAFF.

V usage is TRBV11-2 and J usage is TRBJ2-3; D uncertain. CDR3 length: 13 amino acids. V lost 4 bases and J 2 bases, leaving 7 bases between the germline ends. Looked up from germline, CDR1 is SGHAT and CDR2 is FQNNGV. CDR3 loop: CASSSHTTDTQYF. For the CDR3, the DNA is TGTGCCAGCAGCTCTCACACCACAGATACGCAGTATTTT.

The chain carries TRBV27 and TRBJ2-1; 8 nucleotides agree with TRBD2. J lost 4 bases, V lost 2 bases, and 4 bases had no gene match. CDR1 is MNHEY and CDR2 is SMNVEV in the germline V gene (reference sequence). This CDR3 has 15 residues. The CDR3 DNA reads TGTGCCAGCAGTTTAGGCGGGGGGACTTACAATGAGCAGTTCTTC. This sequence encodes CASSLGGGTYNEQFF.

The V and J genes are TRBV19 and TRBJ1-6; 8 nucleotides line up with TRBD1. Germline V gene sequence: CDR1 LNHDA, CDR2 SQIVND (reference sequence). The CDR3 extends over 15 amino acids. V shed 5 bases, J shed 5 bases, and the junction held 5 bases outside the gene matches. CDR3 DNA: TGTGCCAGTAGTCTAGGGACAGGCAATAATTCACCCCTCCACTTT. The encoded protein is CASSLGTGNNSPLHF.

The V call is TRBV13, the J call TRBJ2-7, with D possibly matching TRBD1 (5 bases). This CDR3 is 13 amino acids long. Trimming took off 5 bases at V and 4 bases at J, with 12 bases between the two ends. Germline lookup yields CDR1 PRHDT and CDR2 FYEKMQ (reference sequence). CDR3 loop: CASSQDSPYEQYF. The CDR3 bases are TGTGCCAGCAGCCAAGACAGTCCATACGAGCAGTACTTC. The full variable domain, rest sourced from reference TRBV13 and TRBJ2-7, is AAGVIQSPRHLIKEKRETATLKCYPIPRHDTVYWYQQGPGQDPQFLISFYEKMQSDKGSIPDRFSAQQFSDYHSELNMSSLELGDSALYFCASSQDSPYEQYFGPGTRLTVT.

This clone was recorded a few times. The chain has TRBV5-1 and TRBJ2-7; weak D call: TRBD1 (6 bases). CDR3 length: 14 amino acids. With 2 bases removed from V and 2 bases from J, the gap between germline ends came to 11 bases. Per the germline V gene, CDR1 is SGHRS and CDR2 is YFSETQ. CDR3 amino acids: CASSFTTGTYEQYF. CDR3 in DNA: TGCGCCAGCAGCTTTACCACAGGGACCTACGAGCAGTACTTC.

The V gene is TRBV7-9, the J gene TRBJ1-1; tentatively, D is TRBD1 (5 bases). V lost 4 bases and J 10 bases, leaving 19 bases between the germline ends. This CDR3 has 14 residues. Germline V lookup: CDR1 SEHNR, CDR2 FQNEAQ (reference sequence). CDR3 sequence: CASSSPIGGGGAFF. DNA of the CDR3: TGTGCCAGCAGCTCCCCCATCGGCGGGGGAGGAGCTTTCTTT.

V is TRBV9 and J is TRBJ1-4; 11 bases match TRBD1. The CDR3 consists of 16 residues. The germline CDR1 and CDR2 sequences are SGDLS and YYNGEE. V was clipped by 3 bases and J by 8 bases; unmatched bases: 9. CDR3 coding DNA: TGTGCCAGCAGCGAGGGAGGACAGGGGGCTCGGGAAAAACTGTTTTTT. This codes for CASSEGGQGAREKLFF.

V is TRBV5-6 and J is TRBJ2-6; 8 bases align to TRBD2. V gave up 4 bases and J gave up 0 bases; unmatched junction bases: 12. Per the germline V gene, CDR1 is SGHDT and CDR2 is YYEEEE. The CDR3 consists of 19 residues. The CDR3 bases are TGTGCCAGCAGCGAGTGGGGGGTAGCGGGGACCTCTGGGGCCAACGTCCTGACTTTC. Its translation is CASSEWGVAGTSGANVLTF.

The V call is TRBV25-1, the J call TRBJ1-1; a possible D gene is TRBD1 (5 bases). From germline, CDR1 is MGHDK and CDR2 SYGVNS. The CDR3 length is 15 residues. Trimming removed 1 base at V and 3 bases at J, with 12 bases between. The CDR3 DNA sequence: TGTGCCAGCAGTGAATGGGGGGGGAGGGACACTGAAGCTTTCTTT. It yields the protein CASSEWGGRDTEAFF.

The V gene is TRBV6-5, the J gene TRBJ2-7, with 8 bases aligning to TRBD2. Germline V gene lookup returns CDR1 MNHEY and CDR2 SVGAGI. The V and J ends lost 5 bases and 2 bases, in that order; junction bases with no gene match: 8. CDR3 length: 15 residues. CDR3 protein: CASSPYRGGAYEQYF. The CDR3 DNA sequence: TGTGCCAGCAGTCCGTACCGGGGGGGGGCCTACGAGCAGTACTTC.

The chain links TRBV6-1 to TRBJ1-5; the D is unclear. This CDR3 contains 16 residues. V lost 1 base and J lost 4, with 14 bases in between. The germline V gene encodes CDR1 MNHNS and CDR2 SASEGT. The CDR3 reads CASSEGRGGWNQPQHF. CDR3 DNA: TGTGCCAGCAGTGAAGGTAGAGGAGGGTGGAATCAGCCCCAGCATTTT.

V and J are TRBV10-3 and TRBJ2-5, with 9 bases aligning to TRBD1. V gave up 6 bases and J gave up 5 bases; unmatched junction bases: 7. The CDR3 contains 14 residues. Germline V gene lookup returns CDR1 ENHRY and CDR2 SYGVKD. CDR3 nucleotide sequence: TGTGCCATCAGCCCGGGACAGGGCTCGGAGACCCAGTACTTC. Amino acids: CAISPGQGSETQYF.

On this clone itself: At one of its ends the junction is not consistent with the germline gene, which may arise from a read error. The rearrangement links TRBV5-6 to TRBJ2-5, with 8 bases lining up with TRBD1. Looked up from germline, CDR1 is SGHDT and CDR2 is YYEEEE. This CDR3 has 16 residues. CDR3 sequence: CAGSLGGQVAQETQYF. The CDR3 DNA sequence: TGTGCCGGCAGCTTGGGGGGACAGGTAGCACAAGAGACCCAGTACTTC.

This chain joins TRBV21-1 and TRBJ1-1; the listed D gene, TRBD1, was not tested against the DNA. TRBV21-1 is a recognized pseudogene. The CDR3 sequence is 12 residues long. The CDR3 here is CASSKGHSWAFF. The DNA of the CDR3 is TGTGCCAGCAGCAAGGGACATAGTTGGGCTTTCTTT.

The gene calls are TRBV4-2 and TRBJ2-4; tentative D call: TRBD2 (6 bases). The germline V and J ends were trimmed by 0 bases and 0 bases, with 24 bases remaining between them. Germline V gene data show CDR1 as LGHNA and CDR2 as YNFKEQ. The CDR3 length is 21 residues. In DNA form, the CDR3 reads TGTGCCAGCAGCCAAGATCCCCTCTTTGGGGGGAGGACTATAGCCAAAAACATTCAGTACTTC. This codes for CASSQDPLFGGRTIAKNIQYF.

V usage is TRBV30 and J usage is TRBJ2-5; 8 nucleotides align to TRBD2. The J segment lost 3 bases and the V segment lost 4 bases, leaving 13 bases of the junction unmatched. Per germline, CDR1 GTSNPN and CDR2 SVGIG (reference sequence). There are 16 residues in the CDR3. CDR3 DNA: TGTGCCTGGAACCGGGTGGGCGGGGGGCTGAAAGAGACCCAGTACTTC. It encodes CAWNRVGGGLKETQYF.

The chain links TRBV11-2 to TRBJ2-5; D is possibly TRBD1 (6 bases). The V gene's germline CDR1 is SGHAT and CDR2 FQNNGV. The V end was cut by 5 bases, the J end by 6 bases, with 13 bases between. The CDR3 consists of 13 residues. The CDR3 coding sequence is TGTGCCAGCAGCCAGGGGCCAGGGAAGACCCAGTACTTC. Translated: CASSQGPGKTQYF.

The V and J genes are TRBV7-2 and TRBJ2-1, with 13 bases matching TRBD2. Looked up from germline, CDR1 is SGHTA and CDR2 is FQGNSA. This CDR3 has 16 residues. J lost 7 bases, V lost 5 bases, and 8 bases had no gene match. The CDR3 loop reads CASSPTSGGAGNEQFF. As DNA, the CDR3 is TGTGCCAGCAGCCCTACTAGCGGGGGGGCCGGGAATGAGCAGTTCTTC.

V gene TRBV10-2 combines with J gene TRBJ2-2, with D tentatively TRBD1 (6 bases). Trimming cost V 6 bases and J 0 bases, with 11 bases left between them. Germline CDR1 is WSHSY and CDR2 is SAAADI. This CDR3 contains 15 residues. CDR3 nucleotide sequence: TGCGCCAGCAGCCGGGACACCGCGAACACCGGGGAGCTGTTTTTT. Its protein is CASSRDTANTGELFF.

J is TRBJ1-6 and V is TRBV2; TRBD1 matches at 8 bases. CDR1 SNHLY and CDR2 FYNNEI come from the germline V gene. The length of the CDR3 is 17 residues. Trimming cost V 2 bases and J 8 bases; bases outside gene matches: 11. The CDR3 DNA sequence: TGTGCCAGCAGTGAACTAACCAGGGGGCCGAGGCATTCACCCCTCCACTTT. It codes for CASSELTRGPRHSPLHF.

V and J are TRBV15 and TRBJ1-2; TRBD1 matches 8 bases. This CDR3 is built from 15 residues. V dropped 1 base and J dropped 7; count of bases not matched to a gene: 8. CDR1 is LNHNV, CDR2 YYDKDF, per germline (reference sequence). The CDR3 protein is CATSRAADRVLGYTF. In DNA, the CDR3 is TGTGCCACCAGCAGAGCCGCGGACAGGGTGCTTGGCTACACCTTC. Complete variable domain (other parts from reference TRBV15 and TRBJ1-2): DAMVIQNPRYQVTQFGKPVTLSCSQTLNHNVMYWYQQKSSQAPKLLFHYYDKDFNNEADTPDNFQSRRPNTSFCFLDIRSPGLGDTAMYLCATSRAADRVLGYTFGSGTRLTVV.

This chain joins TRBV7-2 and TRBJ1-5; 11 bases agree with TRBD1. CDR3 length: 16 amino acids. Trimming took 1 base from V and 5 from J; bases not matched to a gene: 4. From germline, CDR1 is SGHTA and CDR2 FQGNSA. The CDR3 here is CASSLEGTGGDQPQHF. CDR3 nucleotide sequence: TGTGCCAGCAGCTTAGAGGGGACAGGGGGGGATCAGCCCCAGCATTTT.

This clone appeared once. The genes are TRBV20-1 and TRBJ1-2; D unclear. The CDR3 extends over 11 amino acids. V was trimmed by 5 bases and J by 4 bases, leaving 8 bases between them. The V gene's germline CDR1 is DFQATT and CDR2 SNEGSKA (reference sequence). The CDR3 protein is CSAPSPYGYTF. CDR3 DNA sequence: TGCAGTGCTCCTTCCCCCTATGGCTACACCTTC.

The chain couples TRBV4-3 to TRBJ2-2; 11 bases are shared with TRBD2. The CDR3 runs to 18 residues. From germline, CDR1 is LGHNA and CDR2 YSLEER. Germline trimming cut 1 base from V and 2 bases from J; bases unmatched to any gene: 6. The CDR3 region is CASSQVSSGGANTGELFF. CDR3 in DNA: TGCGCCAGCAGCCAAGTCAGTAGCGGGGGGGCAAACACCGGGGAGCTGTTTTTT.

The chain recombines TRBV4-3 with TRBJ2-3, with unresolved D. There are 15 residues in the CDR3. CDR1 and CDR2 (germline): LGHNA, YSLEER. V was cut by 0 bases and J by 4 bases, with 11 bases left in between. The CDR3 spells CASSQEMARPDTQYF. The CDR3 DNA reads TGCGCCAGCAGCCAAGAAATGGCTCGTCCAGATACGCAGTATTTT.

In DNA form, the CDR3 reads TGTGCCAGAAGCGGACAGGGGAGCTCCTATAATTCACCCCTCCACTTT. It encodes CARSGQGSSYNSPLHF. The rearrangement uses TRBV5-3 and TRBJ1-6; 9 bases map to TRBD1. TRBV5-3 has ORF status, its function being uncertain. The CDR3 has 16 residues. V lost 4 bases, J lost 0 bases, and 2 bases stayed unmatched.